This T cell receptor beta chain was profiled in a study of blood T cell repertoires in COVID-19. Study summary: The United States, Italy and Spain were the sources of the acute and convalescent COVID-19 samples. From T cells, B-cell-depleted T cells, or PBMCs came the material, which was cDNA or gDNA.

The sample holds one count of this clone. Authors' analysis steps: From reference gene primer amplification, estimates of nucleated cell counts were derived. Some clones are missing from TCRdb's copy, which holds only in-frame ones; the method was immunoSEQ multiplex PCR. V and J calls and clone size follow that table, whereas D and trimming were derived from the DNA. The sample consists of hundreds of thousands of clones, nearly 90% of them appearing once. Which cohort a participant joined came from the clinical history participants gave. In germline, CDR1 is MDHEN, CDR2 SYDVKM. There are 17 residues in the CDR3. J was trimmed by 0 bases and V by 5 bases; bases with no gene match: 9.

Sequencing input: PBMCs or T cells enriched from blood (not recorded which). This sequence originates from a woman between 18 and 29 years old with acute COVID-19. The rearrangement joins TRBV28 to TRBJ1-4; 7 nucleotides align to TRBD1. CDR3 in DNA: TGTGCCAGCAGTCAAGGGGGCGCGGTAACAACTAATGAAAAACTGTTTTTT. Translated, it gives CASSQGGAVTTNEKLFF.